The clone carrying this T cell receptor (beta chain) has only a few counts. Its antigen is not identified. This sample was included in a study of early T cells in non-severe SARS-CoV-2 infection. As for the study in general: Sequenced bulk RNA came from whole blood that was unsorted, and chains were unpaired. Study results and limitations: Database matching using VDJdb favored anti-spike CD8 responses, with private and CD4 specificities left missing.

In the library, individual cDNA molecules carried attached unique molecular identifiers. TCRdb fed the 5' RACE reads into MiXCR, producing one record per CDR3 protein. The table records tens of thousands of distinct CDR3 sequences, around 13% of them present only once. Trimming took 8 bases from V and 7 from J, leaving 14 bases between them. This CDR3 spans 13 amino acids. This clonotype was sampled from an adult who was a healthcare worker with PCR-confirmed SARS-CoV-2 infection or an uninfected control (not recorded which). The rearrangement joins TRBV12-3 or TRBV12-4 to TRBJ1-4; D is perhaps TRBD1 (6 bases). The sequenced sample consisted of whole blood. CDR3: CASAEGGFEKLFF. As DNA, the CDR3 is TGTGCCAGCGCTGAGGGGGGCTTTGAAAAACTGTTTTTT.